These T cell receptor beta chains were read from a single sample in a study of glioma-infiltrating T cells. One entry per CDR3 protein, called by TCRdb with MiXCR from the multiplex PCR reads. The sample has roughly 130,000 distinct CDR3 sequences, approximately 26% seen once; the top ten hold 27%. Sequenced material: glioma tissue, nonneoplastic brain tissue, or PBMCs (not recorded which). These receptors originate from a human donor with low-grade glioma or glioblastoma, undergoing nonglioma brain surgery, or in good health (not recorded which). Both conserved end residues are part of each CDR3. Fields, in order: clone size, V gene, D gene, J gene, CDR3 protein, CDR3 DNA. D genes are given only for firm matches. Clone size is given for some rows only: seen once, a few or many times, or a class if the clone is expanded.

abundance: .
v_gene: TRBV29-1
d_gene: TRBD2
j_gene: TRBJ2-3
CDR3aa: CSLERGATDTQYF
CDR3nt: TGCAGCTTGGAGCGGGGTGCCACAGATACGCAGTATTTT

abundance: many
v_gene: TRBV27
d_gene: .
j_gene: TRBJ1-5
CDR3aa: CASSLKSALGNQPQHF
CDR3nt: TGTGCCAGCAGTTTAAAGTCCGCCCTGGGCAATCAGCCCCAGCATTTT

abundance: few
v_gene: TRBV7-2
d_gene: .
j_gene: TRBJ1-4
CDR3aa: CASSLGRRNEKLFF
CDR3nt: TGTGCCAGCAGCTTAGGACGCCGTAATGAAAAACTGTTTTTT

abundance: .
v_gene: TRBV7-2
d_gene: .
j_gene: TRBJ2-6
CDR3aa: CASSLAQGSGANVLTF
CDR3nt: TGTGCCAGCAGCTTAGCACAGGGTTCTGGGGCCAACGTCCTGACTTTC

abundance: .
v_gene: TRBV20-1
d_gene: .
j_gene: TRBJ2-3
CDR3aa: CSARIQGRGSDTQYF
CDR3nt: TGCAGTGCTAGGATACAGGGAAGGGGGTCGGATACGCAGTATTTT

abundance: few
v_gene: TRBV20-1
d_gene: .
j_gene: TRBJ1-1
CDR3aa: CSAKPPQGRSGEAFF
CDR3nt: TGCAGTGCCAAACCCCCTCAGGGCCGCTCCGGTGAAGCTTTCTTT

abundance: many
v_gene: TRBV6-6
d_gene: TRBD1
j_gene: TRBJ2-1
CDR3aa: CASSYSNWGTGGWDEQFF
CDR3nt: TGTGCCAGCAGTTACTCGAACTGGGGGACAGGGGGCTGGGATGAGCAGTTCTTC

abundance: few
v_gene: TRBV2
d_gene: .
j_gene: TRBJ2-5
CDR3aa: CASSSTAYQETQYF
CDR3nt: TGTGCCAGCAGTTCCACAGCGTACCAAGAGACCCAGTACTTC

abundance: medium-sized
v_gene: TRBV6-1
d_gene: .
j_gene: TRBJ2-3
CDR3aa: CASIPTGGLSTDTQYF
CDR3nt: TGTGCCAGCATCCCCACGGGCGGGTTGAGCACAGATACGCAGTATTTT

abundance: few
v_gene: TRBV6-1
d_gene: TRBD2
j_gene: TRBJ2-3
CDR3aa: CASTSGGGARTDTQYF
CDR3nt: TGTGCCAGCACCTCCGGGGGAGGGGCGCGCACAGATACGCAGTATTTT

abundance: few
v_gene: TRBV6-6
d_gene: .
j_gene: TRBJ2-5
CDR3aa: CASSYESLQETQYF
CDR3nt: TGTGCCAGCAGTTACGAGAGCCTTCAAGAGACCCAGTACTTC

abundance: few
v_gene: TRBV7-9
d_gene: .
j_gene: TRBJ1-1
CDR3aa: CASSSPGHRAFF
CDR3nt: TGTGCCAGCAGCTCACCCGGGCACAGAGCTTTCTTT

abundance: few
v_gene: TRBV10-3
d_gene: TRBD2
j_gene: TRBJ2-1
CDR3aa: CAISIAGNSYNEQFF
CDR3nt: TGTGCCATCAGTATAGCGGGAAACTCCTACAATGAGCAGTTCTTC

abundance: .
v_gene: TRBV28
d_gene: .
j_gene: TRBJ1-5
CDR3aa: CASSPPGGSRPQHF
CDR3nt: TGTGCCAGCAGTCCCCCTGGGGGGTCCCGGCCCCAGCATTTT

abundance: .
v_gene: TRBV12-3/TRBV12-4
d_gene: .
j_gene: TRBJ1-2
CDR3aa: CASSLGYYYGYTF
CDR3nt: TGTGCCAGCAGTTTGGGGTATTACTATGGCTACACCTTC

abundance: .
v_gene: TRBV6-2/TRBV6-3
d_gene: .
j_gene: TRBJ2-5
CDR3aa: CASSYSDKGRATQYF
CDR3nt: TGTGCCAGCAGTTACTCCGATAAGGGGCGCGCGACCCAGTACTTC

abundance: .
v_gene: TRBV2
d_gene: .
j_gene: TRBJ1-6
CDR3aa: CASRPTSSYNSPLHF
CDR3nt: TGTGCCAGCAGACCTACAAGCTCCTATAATTCACCCCTCCACTTT

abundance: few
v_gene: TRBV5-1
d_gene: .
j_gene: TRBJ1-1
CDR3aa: CASSLGPGNTEAFF
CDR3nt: TGCGCCAGCAGCTTGGGGCCCGGGAACACTGAAGCTTTCTTT

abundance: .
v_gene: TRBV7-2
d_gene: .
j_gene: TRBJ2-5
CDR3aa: CASGANQETQYF
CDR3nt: TGTGCCAGCGGGGCCAACCAAGAGACCCAGTACTTC

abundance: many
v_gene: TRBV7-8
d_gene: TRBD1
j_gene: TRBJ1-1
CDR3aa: CASSLTGATEAFF
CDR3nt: TGTGCCAGCAGCTTGACAGGGGCCACTGAAGCTTTCTTT

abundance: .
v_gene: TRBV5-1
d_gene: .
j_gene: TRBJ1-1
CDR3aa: CASSLDASNTEAFF
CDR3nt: TGCGCCAGCAGCTTGGATGCGTCGAACACTGAAGCTTTCTTT

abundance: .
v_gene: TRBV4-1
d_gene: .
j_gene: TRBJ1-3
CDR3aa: CASSPIGGFGNTIYF
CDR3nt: TGCGCCAGCAGCCCCATCGGAGGGTTCGGAAACACCATATATTTT

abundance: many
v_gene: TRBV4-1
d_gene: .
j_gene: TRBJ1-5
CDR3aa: CASSQDGTRGSQPQHF
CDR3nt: TGCGCCAGCAGCCAAGATGGCACGAGGGGATCCCAGCCCCAGCATTTT